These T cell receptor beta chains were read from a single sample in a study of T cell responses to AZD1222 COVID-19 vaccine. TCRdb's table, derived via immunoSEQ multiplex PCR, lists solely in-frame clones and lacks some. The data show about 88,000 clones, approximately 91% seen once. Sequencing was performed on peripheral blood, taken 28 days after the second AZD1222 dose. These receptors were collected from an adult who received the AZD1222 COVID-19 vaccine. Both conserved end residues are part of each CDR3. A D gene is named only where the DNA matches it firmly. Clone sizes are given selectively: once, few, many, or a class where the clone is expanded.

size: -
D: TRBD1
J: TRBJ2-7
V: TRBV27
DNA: TGTGCCAGCAGTGATAGGGACAGGGGGACTTGGCAGTACTTC
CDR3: CASSDRDRGTWQYF

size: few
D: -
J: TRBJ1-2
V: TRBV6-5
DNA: TGTGCCAGCACCAAAGAGGGGTATGGCTACACCTTC
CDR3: CASTKEGYGYTF

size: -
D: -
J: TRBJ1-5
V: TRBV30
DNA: TGTGCCTGGAGTGACAGGGAAGGGCCCCAGCATTTT
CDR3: CAWSDREGPQHF

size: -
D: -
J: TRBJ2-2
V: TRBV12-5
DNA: TGTGCTAGTGGTTTGGGATTTAGGCCCAACACCGGGGAGCTGTTTTTT
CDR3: CASGLGFRPNTGELFF

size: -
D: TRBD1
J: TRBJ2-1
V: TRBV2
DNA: TGTGCCAGCAGTCTCACCCCGGGACAGGGGGCTAGACGTGGTGAGCAGTTCTTC
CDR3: CASSLTPGQGARRGEQFF

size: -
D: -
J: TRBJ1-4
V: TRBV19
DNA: TGTGCCAGTAGGGACGGTCCTAATGAAAAACTGTTTTTT
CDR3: CASRDGPNEKLFF

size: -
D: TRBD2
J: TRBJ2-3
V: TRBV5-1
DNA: TGCGCCAGCGCTCCGGGAGGAACTGGAGATACGCAGTATTTT
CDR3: CASAPGGTGDTQYF

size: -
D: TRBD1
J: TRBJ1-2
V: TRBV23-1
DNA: TGCGCCAGCAGTCGGACAGGGTGGGGCTACACCTTC
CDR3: CASSRTGWGYTF

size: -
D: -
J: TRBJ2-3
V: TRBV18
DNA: TGTGCCAGCTCACCGGGTAGGGCCCCCGATACGCAGTATTTT
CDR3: CASSPGRAPDTQYF

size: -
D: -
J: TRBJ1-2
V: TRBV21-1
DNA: TGTGCCAGCAGCATAACCGGGACAGGCTATGGCTACACCTTC
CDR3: CASSITGTGYGYTF

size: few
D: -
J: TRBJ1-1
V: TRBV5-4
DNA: TGTGCCAGCAGCTCTAACACTGAAGCTTTCTTT
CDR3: CASSSNTEAFF

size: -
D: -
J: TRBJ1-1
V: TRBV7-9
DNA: TGTGCCAGCAGCTTAGCATGGGAAGAAGCTTTCTTT
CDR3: CASSLAWEEAFF

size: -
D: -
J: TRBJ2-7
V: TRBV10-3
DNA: TGTGCCATCGGGCAGGACAGCTCCTACGAGCAGTACTTC
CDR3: CAIGQDSSYEQYF

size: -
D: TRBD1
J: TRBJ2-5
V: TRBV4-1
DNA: TGCGCCAGCAGCCAAGCGGGAAACAGGGGCCAAGAGACCCAGTACTTC
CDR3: CASSQAGNRGQETQYF

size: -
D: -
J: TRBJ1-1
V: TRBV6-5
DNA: TGTGCCAGCAGTATTGCGGGCACGAACACTGAAGCTTTCTTT
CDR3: CASSIAGTNTEAFF

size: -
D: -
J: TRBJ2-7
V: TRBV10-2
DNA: TGCGCCAGCAGTGAGTCGAATGAGGGTATCTACGAGCAGTACTTC
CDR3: CASSESNEGIYEQYF

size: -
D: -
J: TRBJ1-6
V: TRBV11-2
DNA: TGTGCCAGCAGGGGCGGTGGTAATTCACCCCTCCACTTT
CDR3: CASRGGGNSPLHF

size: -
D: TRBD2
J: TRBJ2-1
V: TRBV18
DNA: TGTGCCAGCTCACCTTCCTGGACTAGGGGTTACAATGAGCAGTTCTTC
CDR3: CASSPSWTRGYNEQFF

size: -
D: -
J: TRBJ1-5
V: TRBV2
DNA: TGTGCCAGCAGTCCTCGGGGGGGTGGCAATCAGCCCCAGCATTTT
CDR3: CASSPRGGGNQPQHF

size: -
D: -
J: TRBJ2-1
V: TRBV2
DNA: TGTGCCAGCAGTGTTGTACGCCGCTATGAGCAGTTCTTC
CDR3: CASSVVRRYEQFF

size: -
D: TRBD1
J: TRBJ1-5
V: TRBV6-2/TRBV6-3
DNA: TGTGCCAGCAGCCCCGCGACAGGGGGCTGGGGCAATCAGCCCCAGCATTTT
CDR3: CASSPATGGWGNQPQHF

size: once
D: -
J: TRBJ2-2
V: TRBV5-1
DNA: TGCGCCAGCAGCTTGCAGCGTTCGAACACCGGGGAGCTGTTTTTT
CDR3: CASSLQRSNTGELFF

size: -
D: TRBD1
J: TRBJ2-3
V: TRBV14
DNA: TGTGCCAGCAGCCAACTAGCCGGGACAGGGAGAGAGTCTACGCAGTATTTT
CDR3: CASSQLAGTGRESTQYF

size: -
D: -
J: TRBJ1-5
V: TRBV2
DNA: TGTGCCAGCAGTGGAAAAGGGAGGAATCAGCCCCAGCATTTT
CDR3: CASSGKGRNQPQHF

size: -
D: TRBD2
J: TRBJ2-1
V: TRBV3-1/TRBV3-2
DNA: TGTGCCAGCAGCCAAATAGCGGGGGCCGCCTACAATGAGCAGTTCTTC
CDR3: CASSQIAGAAYNEQFF

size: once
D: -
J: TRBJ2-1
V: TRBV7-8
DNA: TGTGCCAGCAGCTTAAGTGGCAGATACAATGAGCAGTTCTTC
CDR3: CASSLSGRYNEQFF

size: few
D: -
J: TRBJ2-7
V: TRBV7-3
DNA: TGTGCCAGCAGCTTAATGCTGGGGGCCTCCTACGAGCAGTACTTC
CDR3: CASSLMLGASYEQYF

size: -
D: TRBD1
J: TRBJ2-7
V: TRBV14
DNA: TGTGCCAGCATTGGGGACAGGGGCTACGAGCAGTACTTC
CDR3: CASIGDRGYEQYF

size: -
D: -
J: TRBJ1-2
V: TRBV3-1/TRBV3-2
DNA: TGTGCCAGCAGCCAAGTTGGGGCTTCTGGCTACACCTTC
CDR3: CASSQVGASGYTF

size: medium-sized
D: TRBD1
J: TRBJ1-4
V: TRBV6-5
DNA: TGTGCCAGCAGGACAGGGGGTAATGAAAAACTGTTTTTT
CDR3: CASRTGGNEKLFF

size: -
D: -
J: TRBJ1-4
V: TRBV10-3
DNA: TGTGCCATCAGTGGGGGTTCTAATGAAAAACTGTTTTTT
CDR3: CAISGGSNEKLFF

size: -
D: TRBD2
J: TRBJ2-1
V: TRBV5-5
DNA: TGTGCCAGCAGCCCTAGGACTAGCGGGGGTGGCTCCTACAATGAGCAGTTCTTC
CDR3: CASSPRTSGGGSYNEQFF

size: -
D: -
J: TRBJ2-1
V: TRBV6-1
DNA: TGTGCCAGCAGTGATGGGGGGACAATTGATGAGCAGTTCTTC
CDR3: CASSDGGTIDEQFF

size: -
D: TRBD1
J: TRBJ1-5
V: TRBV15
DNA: TGTGCCACCAGCAGAAGGACAGGGGCTACCACCGGCAATCAGCCCCAGCATTTT
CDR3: CATSRRTGATTGNQPQHF

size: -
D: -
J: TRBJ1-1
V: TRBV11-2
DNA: TGTGCCAGCAGCCGATCCTCAGGCCTTGCTTTCTTT
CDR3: CASSRSSGLAFF

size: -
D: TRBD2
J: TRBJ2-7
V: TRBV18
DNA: TGTGCCAGCTCAACCCGGGAGGGGTACGAGCAGTACTTC
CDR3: CASSTREGYEQYF

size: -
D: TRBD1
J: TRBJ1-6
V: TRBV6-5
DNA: TGTGCCAGCAGGAGGGGACAGGGAAGTTCACCCCTCCACTTT
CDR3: CASRRGQGSSPLHF

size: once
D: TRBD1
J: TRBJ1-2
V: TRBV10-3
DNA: TGTGCCATCAATGCCGGCCCCGGGGGGACAGGTTCTAACTATGGCTACACCTTC
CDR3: CAINAGPGGTGSNYGYTF

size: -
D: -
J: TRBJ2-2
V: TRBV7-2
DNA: TGTGCCAGCAGCTTAGGGGGGTCTTCTAGAGGTACCGGGGAGCTGTTTTTT
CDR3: CASSLGGSSRGTGELFF

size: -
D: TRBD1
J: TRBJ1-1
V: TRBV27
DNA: TGTGCCAGCAGTCCACAGGGGACCGAAGCTTTCTTT
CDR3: CASSPQGTEAFF

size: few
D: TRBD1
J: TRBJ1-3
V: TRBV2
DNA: TGTGCCAGCAGCGCAAGGACAGGCTCGGGAAACACCATATATTTT
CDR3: CASSARTGSGNTIYF

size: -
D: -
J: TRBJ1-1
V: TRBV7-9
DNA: TGTGCCAGCAGCTTCCGGTTTGGTGAAGCTTTCTTT
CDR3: CASSFRFGEAFF

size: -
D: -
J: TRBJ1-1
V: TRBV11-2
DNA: TGTGCCAGCAGCTTAGTAGAGGATATCGCTGAAGCTTTCTTT
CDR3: CASSLVEDIAEAFF

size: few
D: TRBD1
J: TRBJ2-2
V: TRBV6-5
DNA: TGTGCCAGCAGGTCGGGACAGCGGACCGGGGAGCTGTTTTTT
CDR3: CASRSGQRTGELFF

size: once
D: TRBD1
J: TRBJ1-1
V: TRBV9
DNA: TGTGCCAGCAGCGGAACAGGGGAGGAGATGGTCACTGAAGCTTTCTTT
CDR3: CASSGTGEEMVTEAFF

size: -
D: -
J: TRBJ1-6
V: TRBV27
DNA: TGTGCCAGCAGTTTGGCAGGGGTATCACCCCTCCACTTT
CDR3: CASSLAGVSPLHF

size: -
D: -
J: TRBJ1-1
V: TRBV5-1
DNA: TGCGCCAGCAGCGTTAATTGGGGCACTGAAGCTTTCTTT
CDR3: CASSVNWGTEAFF

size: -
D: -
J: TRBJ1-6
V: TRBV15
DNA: TGTGCCACCAGCAGAGTAAAGGGGGATAATTCACCCCTCCACTTT
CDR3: CATSRVKGDNSPLHF

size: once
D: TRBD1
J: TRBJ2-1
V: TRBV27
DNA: TGTGCCAGCAGTCCTGGACAGGGGGACTACAATGAGCAGTTCTTC
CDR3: CASSPGQGDYNEQFF

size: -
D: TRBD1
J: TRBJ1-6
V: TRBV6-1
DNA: TGTGCCAGCAGAGAAAGCACAGGGGGACGTAATTCACCCCTCCACTTT
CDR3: CASRESTGGRNSPLHF

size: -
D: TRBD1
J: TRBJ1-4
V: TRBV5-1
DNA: TGCGCCAGCAGCTTGGTTGGAGGGACAGGGTTTGAAAAACTGTTTTTT
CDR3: CASSLVGGTGFEKLFF

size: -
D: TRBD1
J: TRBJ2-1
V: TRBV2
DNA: TGTGCCAGCAGGCTTCCCGGGACAGGGATCAATGAGCAGTTCTTC
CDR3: CASRLPGTGINEQFF

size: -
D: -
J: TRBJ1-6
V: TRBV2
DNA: TGTGCCAGCACCGCGGGGCTCCCTAATTCACCCCTCCACTTT
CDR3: CASTAGLPNSPLHF

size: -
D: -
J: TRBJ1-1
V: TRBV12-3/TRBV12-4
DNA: TGTGCCAGCAGTTTAGGGCAGGGAGCTTTCTTT
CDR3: CASSLGQGAFF

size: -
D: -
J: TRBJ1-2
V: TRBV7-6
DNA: TGTGCCAGCATCCTTACAGGGAGGGCTAACTATGGCTACACCTTC
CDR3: CASILTGRANYGYTF